The 17 T cell receptor beta chains below come from one sample, sequenced in a study of control samples from healthy donors and cancer patients. Here immunoSEQ multiplex PCR was the method, and the copy in TCRdb shows in-frame clones only, minus some. The data contain 100,000 to 150,000 clones, about nine tenths of them singletons. Sequenced input: blood. These receptors all come from a man between 40 and 49 years old in good health.

This chain links TRBV3-1 (or the pseudogene TRBV3-2) with TRBJ2-3, with 8 bases aligning to TRBD2. Trimming took 5 bases from V and 4 from J; bases not matched to a gene: 8. The CDR3 length is 15 residues. The V gene's germline CDR1 is LGHDT and CDR2 YNNKEL (reference sequence). Here the CDR3 reads CASSSRRGVSDTQYF. For the CDR3, the DNA is TGTGCCAGCAGCTCTCGGCGGGGGGTTTCAGATACGCAGTATTTT.

The gene calls are TRBV10-1 and TRBJ1-6; TRBD1 agrees at 8 bases. Germline V CDR1 and CDR2: WNHNN, SYGVQD (reference sequence). The V and J ends lost 8 bases and 7 bases, in that order; junction bases with no gene match: 10. The length of the CDR3 is 15 residues. The CDR3 bases are TGCGCCAGCGGCAGGGGGCGGACTCGGAATTCACCCCTCCACTTT. Translated, it gives CASGRGRTRNSPLHF.

The chain is built from TRBV27 and TRBJ2-3; TRBD1 aligns across 11 bases. This CDR3 comprises 15 residues. Trimming at V came to 5 bases and at J to 3 bases, leaving 4 bases not matched to a gene. Germline-derived CDR1 and CDR2 are MNHEY and SMNVEV (reference sequence). The CDR3 protein is CASSGQGARTDTQYF. The CDR3 bases are TGTGCCAGCAGTGGACAGGGGGCAAGGACAGATACGCAGTATTTT.

The chain uses TRBV7-2 and TRBJ2-2; D is undetermined. In germline, CDR1 is SGHTA, CDR2 FQGNSA. The ends were cut back, 2 bases at V and 1 base at J, with 5 bases in the middle. CDR3 size: 14 residues. DNA of the CDR3: TGTGCCAGCAGCTTAACGGGGAACACCGGGGAGCTGTTTTTT. Translation gives CASSLTGNTGELFF.

This clone has only one observation. This sequence joins TRBV19 and TRBJ1-2; D not certain. The CDR3 spans 15 residues. Trimming took off 4 bases at V and 0 bases at J, with 12 bases between the two ends. Germline CDR1 reads LNHDA; CDR2 reads SQIVND (reference sequence). As DNA, the CDR3 is TGTGCCAGTAGTAAAGGGTCGGCTTCTAACTATGGCTACACCTTC. Protein product: CASSKGSASNYGYTF.

The chain recombines TRBV6-1 with TRBJ2-4; 9 bases fit TRBD1. This CDR3 is 17 amino acids long. Germline V gene lookup returns CDR1 MNHNS and CDR2 SASEGT. Trimming took 3 bases from V and 0 from J; bases not matched to a gene: 6. CDR3: CASSETGTGIAKNIQYF. CDR3 sequence (DNA): TGTGCCAGCAGTGAGACCGGGACAGGGATAGCCAAAAACATTCAGTACTTC.

The chain links TRBV4-1 to TRBJ2-7; D gene ambiguous. The V end lost 0 bases, the J end lost 3 bases, and 6 bases lay between the germline ends. CDR1 and CDR2 (germline): MGHRA, YSYEKL. This CDR3 is built from 13 residues. The CDR3 DNA is TGCGCCAGCAGCCAAGATACTTACTACGAGCAGTACTTC. Translating gives CASSQDTYYEQYF.

The CDR3 reads CASSLTEETQYF. The CDR3 bases are TGTGCCAGCAGCTTAACCGAAGAGACCCAGTACTTC. The chain has TRBV7-8 and TRBJ2-5; D is undetermined. The ends were cut back, 2 bases at V and 3 bases at J, with 4 bases in the middle. The CDR3 length is 12 residues. Germline CDR1 is SGHVS and CDR2 is FQNEAQ. Full variable domain (remainder filled in from reference TRBV7-8 and TRBJ2-5): GAGVSQSPRYKVAKRGQDVALRCDPISGHVSLFWYQQALGQGPEFLTYFQNEAQLDKSGLPSDRFFAERPEGSVSTLKIQRTQQEDSAVYLCASSLTEETQYFGPGTRLLVL.

This sequence joins TRBV6-2 or TRBV6-3 and TRBJ1-1; 9 bases fit TRBD1. Germline CDR1 is MNHEY and CDR2 is SVGEGT. The V gene end was trimmed by 2 bases and the J gene end by 10 bases; junction bases not matched to a gene: 5. There are 13 residues in the CDR3. The chain's CDR3 is CASSYNRGRGAFF. The CDR3 DNA follows: TGTGCCAGCAGTTACAACAGGGGGCGCGGAGCTTTCTTT.

This clone was picked up one time. The V call is TRBV24-1, the J call TRBJ2-1; the D gene is possibly TRBD2 (6 bases). This CDR3 spans 16 amino acids. Trimming removed 7 bases from V and 6 bases from J, with 21 bases in between. Germline CDR1 is KGHDR and CDR2 is SFDVKD. The CDR3 coding sequence is TGTGCCACCAGGGCCGAAGAAATGTACGGGGGCAATGAGCAGTTCTTC. Translation: CATRAEEMYGGNEQFF.

This chain uses TRBV7-2 with TRBJ2-7; D call uncertain. With 0 bases removed from V and 3 bases from J, the gap between germline ends came to 6 bases. The CDR3 covers 13 residues. Germline-derived CDR1 and CDR2 are SGHTA and FQGNSA. CDR3 bases: TGTGCCAGCAGCTTAGCAAACAGCTACGAGCAGTACTTC. Encoded protein: CASSLANSYEQYF.

The chain employs TRBV5-1 and TRBJ2-2; no firm D call. Trimming removed 5 bases from V and 2 bases from J, with 4 bases in between. The CDR3 extends over 12 amino acids. Germline loops: CDR1 SGHRS, CDR2 YFSETQ. CDR3 in DNA: TGCGCCAGCAGTTTTAACACCGGGGAGCTGTTTTTT. This sequence encodes CASSFNTGELFF.

This chain uses TRBV10-2 with TRBJ2-2; D remains ambiguous. This CDR3 is 14 amino acids long. Germline CDR1 WSHSY, CDR2 SAAADI. Trimming pared 3 bases from V and 4 bases from J, leaving 9 bases between. CDR3 region: CASSEDMATGELFF. The DNA of the CDR3 is TGCGCCAGCAGTGAAGATATGGCCACCGGGGAGCTGTTTTTT.

The chain is built from TRBV9 and TRBJ2-3; TRBD2 is a possible D gene (5 bases). The CDR3 spans 14 residues. In germline, CDR1 is SGDLS, CDR2 YYNGEE. V lost 4 bases and J 3 bases, leaving 12 bases between the germline ends. CDR3 sequence (DNA): TGTGCCAGCAGCCCCCCCGGCGGGACAGATACGCAGTATTTT. This gives the protein CASSPPGGTDTQYF.

This clone showed up just once. Other nucleotide sequences in the sample specify the same CDR3. This chain connects TRBV7-2 to TRBJ1-6; 9 nucleotides align to TRBD1. The CDR3 covers 15 residues. CDR1 and CDR2 (germline): SGHTA, FQGNSA. V lost 5 bases and J lost 7; bases outside the gene matches: 6. The CDR3 coding sequence is TGTGCCAGCAGCCCCGACAGGGGGGTAAATTCACCCCTCCACTTT. Translating gives CASSPDRGVNSPLHF.

V usage is TRBV6-2 or TRBV6-3 and J usage is TRBJ2-3; TRBD2 agrees at 9 bases. The V gene's germline CDR1 is MNHEY and CDR2 SVGEGT. V lost 2 bases to trimming and J lost 1 base; unmatched junction nucleotides: 4. The CDR3 covers 16 residues. The CDR3 sequence is CASSYKASGGTDTQYF. The CDR3 DNA sequence: TGTGCCAGCAGTTACAAAGCTAGCGGGGGCACAGATACGCAGTATTTT.

The chain employs TRBV29-1 and TRBJ2-1; TRBD2 matches at 9 bases. The CDR3 is 14 amino acids. Germline lookup yields CDR1 SQVTM and CDR2 ANQGSEA. Here the CDR3 reads CSGRGSGGPNEQFF. In DNA form, the CDR3 reads TGCAGTGGGAGAGGTAGCGGGGGACCTAATGAGCAGTTCTTC.